The rows below give T cell receptor beta chains drawn from one sample of a study of blood T cell repertoires in COVID-19. Measured with immunoSEQ multiplex PCR; TCRdb has only the in-frame clones, and not every one. The table lists roughly 50,000 clones, about 90% of them singletons. Source material: peripheral blood. These receptor sequences come from a man between 45 and 60 years old with active COVID-19. Both conserved end residues are part of each CDR3. D genes are given only for firm matches. Where a row states a size, it is once, few, many or the class of an expanded clone; other rows omit it.

D gene	clone size	V gene	J gene	CDR3 DNA	CDR3 protein
TRBD2	NA	TRBV4-2	TRBJ2-3	TGTGCCAGCAGCCGGACTAGCGGGGGGGCCAGTGGGGCAGATACGCAGTATTTT	CASSRTSGGASGADTQYF
NA	once	TRBV7-2	TRBJ1-2	TGTGCCAGCAGCTTAGCAGCTTCCAGGGGAGCTAACTATGGCTACACCTTC	CASSLAASRGANYGYTF
NA	NA	TRBV5-4	TRBJ1-3	TGTGCCAGCAGCCCCCAACTCGGACAGAACTCTGGAAACACCATATATTTT	CASSPQLGQNSGNTIYF
NA	NA	TRBV14	TRBJ1-3	TGTGCCAGCAGAACTTCCTCTGGAAACACCATATATTTT	CASRTSSGNTIYF
TRBD2	once	TRBV6-6	TRBJ2-5	TGTGCCAGCAAGGACCATAGCGGGGGGTGGCGGGAGACCCAGTACTTC	CASKDHSGGWRETQYF
TRBD2	NA	TRBV7-9	TRBJ2-5	TGTGCCATCAAAAGCGGGGGTCAAGAGACCCAGTACTTC	CAIKSGGQETQYF
NA	NA	TRBV10-1	TRBJ2-3	TGCGCCAGCAGTGAGGGTGTAGGGGGAGAAGATACGCAGTATTTT	CASSEGVGGEDTQYF
TRBD2	once	TRBV5-1	TRBJ2-7	TGCGCCAGCAGCTCGGTAATTGCGGGAGGCGAGCAGTACTTC	CASSSVIAGGEQYF
NA	NA	TRBV10-3	TRBJ1-5	TGTGCCATCTGCGACAGCCGCGATCAGCCCCAGCATTTT	CAICDSRDQPQHF
NA	NA	TRBV5-4	TRBJ1-1	TGTGCCAGCAGCTCGGGGAATGAAGCTTTCTTT	CASSSGNEAFF
TRBD2	NA	TRBV10-1	TRBJ2-1	TGCGCCAACACACTAGCGGGAGGCGACAATGAGCAGTTCTTC	CANTLAGGDNEQFF
TRBD2	NA	TRBV11-1	TRBJ2-3	TGTGCCAGCAGCGAGGGGACTAGCGGGAGTATAGATACGCAGTATTTT	CASSEGTSGSIDTQYF
TRBD1	NA	TRBV18	TRBJ1-5	TGTGCCAGCTCACCTGGCAGGGGGCAGGGGCAGCCCCAGCATTTT	CASSPGRGQGQPQHF
TRBD1	NA	TRBV6-5	TRBJ2-3	TGTGCCAGCAGACCGACAGGGACCGCAGATACGCAGTATTTT	CASRPTGTADTQYF
TRBD2	NA	TRBV30	TRBJ2-3	TGTGCCTGGAGCAGCGGGAGCGCAGATACGCAGTATTTT	CAWSSGSADTQYF
NA	NA	TRBV7-6	TRBJ2-3	TGTGCCAGCAGCCGCATGGGCGGAAGGGGTAACCCAGATACGCAGTATTTT	CASSRMGGRGNPDTQYF
TRBD1	NA	TRBV10-3	TRBJ1-5	TGTGCCACCGGGACAGAGAGGAGCAATCAGCCCCAGCATTTT	CATGTERSNQPQHF
TRBD1	NA	TRBV5-5	TRBJ1-2	TGTGCCAGCAGCTTGCGGGACAGGAACTATGGCTACACCTTC	CASSLRDRNYGYTF
NA	NA	TRBV5-1	TRBJ2-7	TGCGCCAGCCATAGTCCGGGAGCATTACAATACGAGCAGTACTTC	CASHSPGALQYEQYF
TRBD1	NA	TRBV28	TRBJ1-5	TGTGCCAGCAGTCCAGCAGGGGGCGTTCAGCCCCAGCATTTT	CASSPAGGVQPQHF
TRBD1	NA	TRBV7-8	TRBJ1-5	TGTGCCAGCAGCGAGACGCCGGGACAGATCAATCAGCCCCAGCATTTT	CASSETPGQINQPQHF
TRBD2	NA	TRBV13	TRBJ2-1	TGTGCCAGCAGCCCCGCGAGCGGGGGGGCCGATGAGCAGTTCTTC	CASSPASGGADEQFF
NA	NA	TRBV28	TRBJ1-1	TGTGCCAGCAGTTTTTTGGCCAGGGCGAACACTGAAGCTTTCTTT	CASSFLARANTEAFF
TRBD1	NA	TRBV3-1/TRBV3-2	TRBJ1-2	TGTGCCAGCAGCCAAAGACAGGGGGCATGGGGTGGCTACACCTTC	CASSQRQGAWGGYTF
NA	NA	TRBV5-4	TRBJ1-3	TGTGCCAGCAGCTTTGAACCCTCGCGGGGAAGTGGTGGAAACACCATATATTTT	CASSFEPSRGSGGNTIYF
NA	NA	TRBV7-2	TRBJ2-1	TGTGCCAGCAGCTTAGGATTGCCGGGCTCCTACAATGAGCAGTTCTTC	CASSLGLPGSYNEQFF
NA	NA	TRBV11-2	TRBJ1-1	TGTGCCAGCAGCCAAGGACAGAACATGAACACTGAAGCTTTCTTT	CASSQGQNMNTEAFF
NA	NA	TRBV5-8	TRBJ1-1	TGTGCCAGCAGCCTCGGACAGACGTTAAGAGAAGCTTTCTTT	CASSLGQTLREAFF
TRBD1	NA	TRBV11-2	TRBJ1-4	TGTGCCAGCGCTACTGGACAGGGCTTAAGTGAAAAACTGTTTTTT	CASATGQGLSEKLFF
TRBD2	NA	TRBV13	TRBJ2-7	TGTGCCAGCAAGACTAGCGGGGGACCAACTTACGAGCAGTACTTC	CASKTSGGPTYEQYF
TRBD1	once	TRBV5-5	TRBJ2-7	TGTGCCAGCAGCCCAACAGGGACAGGGGCCTGGGAGCAGTACTTC	CASSPTGTGAWEQYF
TRBD2	NA	TRBV10-3	TRBJ2-1	TGTGCCATCAGTGAGTCACTGGGACTAGCGGGAGGGACCTACAATGAGCAGTTCTTC	CAISESLGLAGGTYNEQFF
TRBD2	NA	TRBV19	TRBJ2-3	TGTGCCAGCCGGGGGGGCAGGGGCACAGATACGCAGTATTTT	CASRGGRGTDTQYF
TRBD1	few	TRBV6-2/TRBV6-3	TRBJ1-2	TGTGCCAGCAGTGAGGGGGCGTATGGCTACACCTTC	CASSEGAYGYTF
NA	NA	TRBV5-6	TRBJ2-2	TGTGCCAGCAGCTTGTCCTCCACCGGGGAGCTGTTTTTT	CASSLSSTGELFF
NA	few	TRBV30	TRBJ1-3	TGTGCCTGGAGGATCCTAAACCGCTCTGGAAACACCATATATTTT	CAWRILNRSGNTIYF
TRBD1	few	TRBV2	TRBJ1-5	TGTGCCAGCCGTGGGACAGCTAGCAATCAGCCCCAGCATTTT	CASRGTASNQPQHF
TRBD1	NA	TRBV2	TRBJ1-3	TGTGCCAGCACCGGGACAGGGGGCTCCGGAAACACCATATATTTT	CASTGTGGSGNTIYF
TRBD1	NA	TRBV27	TRBJ1-5	TGTGCCAGCAGTTCCGGACAGGGCGGCAATCAGCCCCAGCATTTT	CASSSGQGGNQPQHF
TRBD1	NA	TRBV5-1	TRBJ2-2	TGCGCCAGCAGCCCCCAAGGACAGGGGAGGGCCGGGGAGCTGTTTTTT	CASSPQGQGRAGELFF
TRBD2	NA	TRBV30	TRBJ2-1	TGTGCCTGGAGCCGTACGGGCCTAGCGGTGAACAATGAGCAGTTCTTC	CAWSRTGLAVNNEQFF
NA	NA	TRBV30	TRBJ1-1	TGTGCCTGGAATGGCAGGGGATCCACTGAAGCTTTCTTT	CAWNGRGSTEAFF
NA	NA	TRBV27	TRBJ1-2	TGTGCCAGCAGTGCGAAGATCTCATTGAAGAGATACTATGGCTACACCTTC	CASSAKISLKRYYGYTF
TRBD1	NA	TRBV11-2	TRBJ2-7	TGTGCCAGCAGCTTACGACAGGGTTCGTACGAGCAGTACTTC	CASSLRQGSYEQYF
TRBD2	NA	TRBV5-1	TRBJ2-3	TGCGCCAGCAGCGTGCTAGCGGGAGTTACAGATACGCAGTATTTT	CASSVLAGVTDTQYF
NA	NA	TRBV6-1	TRBJ2-7	TGTGCCAGCAGTGACAGGTTAGGCAGCTACGAGCAGTACTTC	CASSDRLGSYEQYF
NA	few	TRBV21-1	TRBJ2-1	TGTGCCAGCAGTATGGGACTAGCGTGGGGATACAATGGTCAGTTCTTC	CASSMGLAWGYNGQFF
TRBD1	NA	TRBV24-1	TRBJ2-7	TGTGCCACCAGTGAACCCCGGGACAGGGGTTACGAGCAGTACTTC	CATSEPRDRGYEQYF
NA	once	TRBV28	TRBJ2-5	TGTGCCAGCTCCACCCGGGAGACCCAGTACTTC	CASSTRETQYF
NA	NA	TRBV3-1/TRBV3-2	TRBJ1-4	TGTGCCAGCAGCCCCTACCTCGGGGTCGGCCCTAATGAAAAACTGTTTTTT	CASSPYLGVGPNEKLFF
NA	NA	TRBV7-9	TRBJ1-3	TGTGCCAGCAGCTCAAACTTACAGGGATACTCTGGAAACACCATATATTTT	CASSSNLQGYSGNTIYF
TRBD1	NA	TRBV7-2	TRBJ2-1	TGTGCCAGCAGCTTCGACAGGGGATCGTACAATGAGCAGTTCTTC	CASSFDRGSYNEQFF